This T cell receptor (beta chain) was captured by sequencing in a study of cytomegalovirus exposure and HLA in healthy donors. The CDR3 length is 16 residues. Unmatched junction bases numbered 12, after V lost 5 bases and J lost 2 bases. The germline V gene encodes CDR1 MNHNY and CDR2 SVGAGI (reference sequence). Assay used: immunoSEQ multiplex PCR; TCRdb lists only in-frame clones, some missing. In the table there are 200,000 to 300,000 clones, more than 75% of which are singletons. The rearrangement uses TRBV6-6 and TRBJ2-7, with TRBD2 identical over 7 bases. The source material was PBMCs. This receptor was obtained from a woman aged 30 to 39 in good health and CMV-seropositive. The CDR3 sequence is CASSPRLARFAYEQYF. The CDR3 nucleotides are TGTGCCAGCAGTCCCCGACTAGCCAGATTCGCCTACGAGCAGTACTTC.